A single sample gave rise to the 7 T cell receptor beta chains below, sequenced in a study of blood T cell repertoires in COVID-19. TCRdb's table, derived via immunoSEQ multiplex PCR, lists solely in-frame clones and lacks some. The sample shows some 300,000 clones, 90% of them seen only once. The specimen was peripheral blood. The origin of the receptors is a woman aged 35 to 49 with COVID-19, enrolled during active disease.

This chain uses TRBV4-3 with TRBJ2-7; TRBD2 aligns across 7 bases. The CDR3 has 13 residues. J was trimmed by 10 bases and V by 1 base; bases with no gene match: 7. The germline V gene has CDR1 LGHNA and CDR2 YSLEER. CDR3 nucleotide sequence: TGCGCCAGCAGCCAAGTGGGAGGGAGGGAACAGTACTTC. Protein product: CASSQVGGREQYF.

The J gene is TRBJ2-7, the V gene TRBV27, with 7 bases matching TRBD1. Per germline, CDR1 MNHEY and CDR2 SMNVEV (reference sequence). CDR3 length: 12 amino acids. V was clipped by 8 bases and J by 2 bases; unmatched bases: 3. The CDR3, as DNA: TGTGCCAGCGGGACAGCTCCCTACGAGCAGTACTTC. Its translation: CASGTAPYEQYF.

The genes are TRBV5-1 and TRBJ1-2; D unclear. CDR1 SGHRS and CDR2 YFSETQ come from the germline V gene. The CDR3 spans 12 residues. V dropped 4 bases and J dropped 3 bases, with 7 bases sitting between them. The chain's CDR3 is CASSASDYGYTF. The CDR3 nucleotides are TGCGCCAGCAGCGCATCAGACTATGGCTACACCTTC.

This clone was recorded once. The V call is TRBV19, the J call TRBJ2-1, with D possibly matching TRBD2 (6 bases). Trimming removed 3 bases at V and 4 bases at J, with 13 bases between. This CDR3 spans 15 amino acids. Germline CDR1 LNHDA, CDR2 SQIVND (reference sequence). The CDR3 DNA follows: TGTGCCAGTAGTATCAGCCCGGGAGCTTACAATGAGCAGTTCTTC. It specifies CASSISPGAYNEQFF. Supplemented by reference TRBV19 and TRBJ2-1, the full variable domain reads DGGITQSPKYLFRKEGQNVTLSCEQNLNHDAMYWYRQDPGQGLRLIYYSQIVNDFQKGDIAEGYSVSREKKESFPLTVTSAQKNPTAFYLCASSISPGAYNEQFFGPGTRLTVL.

The chain uses TRBV6-1 and TRBJ1-2; possibly TRBD1 for D (6 bases). This CDR3 is 15 amino acids long. The V gene's germline CDR1 is MNHNS and CDR2 SASEGT. The V gene lost 2 bases and the J gene lost 7 bases, with 17 bases spanning the gap. In DNA form, the CDR3 reads TGTGCCAGCAGTGAAACAACAGGGCCCTTAGGTGGCTACACCTTC. This encodes CASSETTGPLGGYTF.

Only one count was recorded for this clone. This rearrangement joins TRBV6-1 to TRBJ2-7; 8 bases line up with TRBD1. This CDR3 comprises 14 residues. Germline values: CDR1 MNHNS, CDR2 SASEGT. V was clipped by 0 bases and J by 4 bases; unmatched bases: 2. The CDR3 DNA sequence: TGTGCCAGCAGTGAAGCACAGGGGGATTACGAGCAGTACTTC. This encodes CASSEAQGDYEQYF.

The chain has TRBV18 and TRBJ2-7; D unresolved. Germline V CDR1 and CDR2: KGHSH, LQKENI. V was clipped by 1 base and J by 3 bases, with 10 bases between them. CDR3 size: 14 residues. The DNA of the CDR3 is TGTGCCAGCTCACCACTTTCCACTGACTACGAGCAGTACTTC. It specifies CASSPLSTDYEQYF.